What follows are 14 T cell receptor beta chains derived from one specimen sequenced in a study of blood T cell repertoires in COVID-19. The protocol was immunoSEQ multiplex PCR, while the TCRdb copy is restricted to in-frame clones and leaves out a portion. The table records roughly 160,000 clones, around 80% of them present only once. Sequenced material: PBMCs or T cells enriched from blood (not recorded which). These receptors all stem from a woman between 65 and 79 years old in a cohort exposed to, infected with or recovered from COVID-19 (not recorded which).

The chain is built from TRBV2 and TRBJ1-3, with D uncertain. Germline CDR1 reads SNHLY; CDR2 reads FYNNEI. The CDR3 has 14 residues. V was clipped by 9 bases and J by 4 bases, with 16 bases between them. CDR3: CASLQYPTGNTIYF. The DNA of the CDR3 is TGTGCCAGTCTACAGTACCCTACGGGAAACACCATATATTTT.

The CDR3 DNA is TGTGCCAGCAGCTTACGGCCGGACAGACCTAAAACCGGGGAGCTGTTTTTT. As protein: CASSLRPDRPKTGELFF. The chain recombines TRBV7-8 with TRBJ2-2, with D perhaps matching TRBD1 (6 bases). With 2 bases removed from V and 5 bases from J, the gap between germline ends came to 18 bases. The germline V gene encodes CDR1 SGHVS and CDR2 FQNEAQ. This CDR3 has 17 residues.

The V and J genes are TRBV6-5 and TRBJ2-1; 10 positions match TRBD2. Losses at the gene ends were 8 bases for V and 10 bases for J; bases not matched to a gene: 11. Per germline, CDR1 MNHEY and CDR2 SVGAGI. The length of the CDR3 is 14 residues. The CDR3 protein is CASGQGIAGGEQFF. CDR3 nucleotides: TGTGCCAGCGGCCAGGGAATAGCGGGAGGCGAGCAGTTCTTC.

This clone came up once. The rearrangement joins TRBV5-1 to TRBJ2-5; D unclear. The V end was cut by 1 base, the J end by 4 bases, with 14 bases between. From germline, CDR1 is SGHRS and CDR2 YFSETQ. The CDR3 sequence is 15 residues long. The CDR3 sequence is CASSLISRPGETQYF. The CDR3 DNA reads TGCGCCAGCAGCTTGATATCGAGACCGGGAGAGACCCAGTACTTC.

The chain is built from TRBV5-1 and TRBJ2-5, with D unresolved. Germline CDR1 and CDR2: SGHRS and YFSETQ. V lost 0 bases, J lost 2 bases, and 11 bases lay in between. The CDR3 runs 15 residues. CDR3 protein: CASSLGSPAQETQYF. CDR3 nucleotides: TGCGCCAGCAGCTTGGGTTCGCCAGCGCAAGAGACCCAGTACTTC.

The chain employs TRBV14 and TRBJ2-3; the D is unclear. Germline V gene data show CDR1 as SGHDN and CDR2 as FVKESK. The V gene lost 5 bases and the J gene lost 1 base, with 13 bases spanning the gap. The CDR3 sequence is 15 residues long. The CDR3 coding sequence is TGTGCCAGCAGCTGGCTCGCCGAAGGCACAGATACGCAGTATTTT. It codes for CASSWLAEGTDTQYF.

As to this clone: The same CDR3 arises from other DNA sequences in this sample as well. This rearrangement joins TRBV28 to TRBJ2-1; D unclear. The CDR3 is 12 residues long. V dropped 3 bases and J dropped 5 bases, with 5 bases sitting between them. Germline CDR1 reads MDHEN; CDR2 reads SYDVKM. The CDR3 nucleotides are TGTGCCAGCAGTTTGACACACAATGAGCAGTTCTTC. It specifies CASSLTHNEQFF. The full variable domain, rest sourced from reference TRBV28 and TRBJ2-1, is DVKVTQSSRYLVKRTGEKVFLECVQDMDHENMFWYRQDPGLGLRLIYFSYDVKMKEKGDIPEGYSVSREKKERFSLILESASTNQTSMYLCASSLTHNEQFFGPGTRLTVL.

The rearrangement joins TRBV14 to TRBJ2-3; D is perhaps TRBD1 (5 bases). This CDR3 is built from 13 residues. Per the germline V gene, CDR1 is SGHDN and CDR2 is FVKESK. Trimming pared 4 bases from V and 8 bases from J, leaving 13 bases between. The CDR3 nucleotides read TGTGCCAGCAGCCTTAATTCCCAGGGTACGCAGTATTTT. This translates into CASSLNSQGTQYF.

This rearrangement joins TRBV10-3 to TRBJ1-1, with D unresolved. Trimming removed 10 bases from V and 5 bases from J, with 17 bases in between. CDR3 length: 13 amino acids. Germline CDR1 is ENHRY and CDR2 is SYGVKD. CDR3 sequence: CATKIASGTEAFF. CDR3 coding DNA: TGTGCCACTAAGATCGCCAGCGGGACTGAAGCTTTCTTT.

The chain uses TRBV24-1 and TRBJ2-1, with a weak D call TRBD2 (5 bases). Germline V gene lookup returns CDR1 KGHDR and CDR2 SFDVKD. This CDR3 contains 19 residues. V was trimmed by 5 bases and J by 0 bases, leaving 22 bases between them. The DNA for the CDR3 is TGTGCCACCAGTGTATCGAGCGGATTGATTCCGAGCTCCTACAATGAGCAGTTCTTC. It is translated as CATSVSSGLIPSSYNEQFF.

Note on this clone: The sample contains more than one DNA sequence encoding this CDR3. The genes are TRBV20-1 and TRBJ2-5; D unresolved. V was shortened by 0 bases and J by 5 bases, with 4 bases between the two germline ends. The V gene's germline CDR1 is DFQATT and CDR2 SNEGSKA (reference sequence). The CDR3 runs to 11 residues. Written as DNA, the CDR3 is TGCAGTGCTAGAGATCGTGAGACCCAGTACTTC. This translates into CSARDRETQYF.

This chain connects TRBV7-9 to TRBJ2-1; D not certain. The V end was cut by 4 bases, the J end by 2 bases, with 9 bases between. The CDR3 runs to 14 residues. Germline CDR1 SEHNR, CDR2 FQNEAQ (reference sequence). The CDR3 bases are TGTGCCAGCAGCTCCGGGTGGGCCTACAATGAGCAGTTCTTC. It encodes CASSSGWAYNEQFF.

The chain is built from TRBV28 and TRBJ1-3; a weak D match, TRBD1 (5 bases). V shed 8 bases and J shed 3 bases, with 11 bases lying between them. The CDR3 has 13 residues. Germline CDR1 and CDR2: MDHEN and SYDVKM. The CDR3 loop is CASSRTYGNTIYF. The CDR3 DNA follows: TGTGCCAGCTCGCGGACATATGGAAACACCATATATTTT. Based on the CDR3 plus reference TRBV28 and TRBJ1-3, the full variable domain is DVKVTQSSRYLVKRTGEKVFLECVQDMDHENMFWYRQDPGLGLRLIYFSYDVKMKEKGDIPEGYSVSREKKERFSLILESASTNQTSMYLCASSRTYGNTIYFGEGSWLTVV.

This chain links TRBV9 with TRBJ2-3, with TRBD2 matching 8 bases. The germline gives CDR1 SGDLS, CDR2 YYNGEE. After removal of 0 bases from V and 5 bases from J, the junction contained 2 bases not matched to a gene. This CDR3 is 14 amino acids long. The CDR3 bases are TGTGCCAGCAGCGTAGATCGGGGGGGAGATACGCAGTATTTT. Protein sequence: CASSVDRGGDTQYF. Full variable domain (rest looked up from reference TRBV9 and TRBJ2-3): DSGVTQTPKHLITATGQRVTLRCSPRSGDLSVYWYQQSLDQGLQFLIQYYNGEERAKGNILERFSAQQFPDLHSELNLSSLELGDSALYFCASSVDRGGDTQYFGPGTRLTVL.